This T cell receptor beta chain was sequenced during a study of T cell responses to AZD1222 COVID-19 vaccine. TCRdb's copy holds only in-frame clones and misses some; the assay was immunoSEQ multiplex PCR. The sample comprises about 140,000 clones, about nine tenths of which are singletons, and around 1.3% rests with the top ten. CDR3 length: 18 amino acids. CDR1 is SEHNR and CDR2 is FQNEAQ in the germline V gene (reference sequence). V lost 5 bases to trimming and J lost 4 bases; unmatched junction nucleotides: 15. The chain joins TRBV7-9 to TRBJ1-1; 11 bases line up with TRBD1. The TCR sequence derives from an adult in good health. Sequences were derived from peripheral blood, sampled on day 0 of AZD1222 vaccination. CDR3 bases: TGTGCCAGCAGCCCCAGACCGGGACAGGGGGATGCAGGCACTGAAGCTTTCTTT. Residues: CASSPRPGQGDAGTEAFF.